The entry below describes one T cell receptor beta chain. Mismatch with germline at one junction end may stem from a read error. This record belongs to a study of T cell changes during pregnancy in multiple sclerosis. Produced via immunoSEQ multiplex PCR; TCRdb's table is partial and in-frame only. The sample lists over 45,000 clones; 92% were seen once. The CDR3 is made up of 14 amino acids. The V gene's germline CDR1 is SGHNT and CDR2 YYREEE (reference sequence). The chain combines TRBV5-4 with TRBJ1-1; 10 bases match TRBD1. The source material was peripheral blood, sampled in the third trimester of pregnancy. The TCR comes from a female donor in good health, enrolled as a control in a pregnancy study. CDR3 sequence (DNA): TGTGCCAGCAGTTTGGGACAGGGGTACGCTGAAGCTTTCTTT. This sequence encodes CASSLGQGYAEAFF.